A single T cell receptor beta chain is shown here with its context. This entry belongs to a study of blood T cell repertoires in COVID-19. Background on the study: Sites across the United States, Italy and Spain contributed samples from acute and convalescent COVID-19. PBMCs, B-cell-depleted T cells, or T cells were the source of the cDNA or gDNA that made up the material.

As handled by the study authors: By means of reference gene primer amplification, nucleated cell counts were estimated. The table came from immunoSEQ multiplex PCR; TCRdb's copy has only in-frame clones and leaves some out. V and J calls and clone size follow that table, whereas D and trimming were derived from the DNA. The sample shows about 140,000 clones, about 88% of them seen only once. The clonotype was recovered from a human donor in a cohort sampled during active COVID-19. Sequencing used peripheral blood.

CDR3 in amino acids: CASRADRSPGTGELFF. In DNA form, the CDR3 reads TGTGCCAGCAGAGCAGACAGGAGCCCGGGGACCGGGGAGCTGTTTTTT. The V and J genes are TRBV2 and TRBJ2-2; tentative D call: TRBD1 (6 bases). CDR1 and CDR2 from the germline V gene are SNHLY and FYNNEI. V was trimmed by 6 bases and J by 5 bases, leaving 19 bases between them. The CDR3 length is 16 residues.